This T cell receptor (beta chain) was identified during a study of blood T cell repertoires in COVID-19. For the study at large: The United States, Italy and Spain were the sources of the acute and convalescent COVID-19 samples. Sources were T cells, B-cell-depleted T cells, or PBMCs; the material itself was cDNA or gDNA.

In germline, CDR1 is LNHDA, CDR2 SQIVND (reference sequence). Trimming stripped 5 bases from V and 2 bases from J, with 9 bases between. CDR3 length: 13 residues. Source study methods: Reference gene primers were amplified, and this amplification served to estimate nucleated cell counts. The data were produced by immunoSEQ multiplex PCR, yet TCRdb's version contains in-frame clones alone and is incomplete. Clone size and V and J calls were adopted from that table, with D and trimming inferred from the DNA. Among 84,000 or so clones listed, approximately 90% were seen once. The material sequenced was peripheral blood. The rearrangement links TRBV19 to TRBJ1-1; D ambiguous. This TCR came from a man aged 55 to 70 with acute or convalescent COVID-19. The CDR3 region is CASSSLTNTEAFF. The CDR3 DNA follows: TGTGCCAGTAGTTCGCTCACTAACACTGAAGCTTTCTTT.